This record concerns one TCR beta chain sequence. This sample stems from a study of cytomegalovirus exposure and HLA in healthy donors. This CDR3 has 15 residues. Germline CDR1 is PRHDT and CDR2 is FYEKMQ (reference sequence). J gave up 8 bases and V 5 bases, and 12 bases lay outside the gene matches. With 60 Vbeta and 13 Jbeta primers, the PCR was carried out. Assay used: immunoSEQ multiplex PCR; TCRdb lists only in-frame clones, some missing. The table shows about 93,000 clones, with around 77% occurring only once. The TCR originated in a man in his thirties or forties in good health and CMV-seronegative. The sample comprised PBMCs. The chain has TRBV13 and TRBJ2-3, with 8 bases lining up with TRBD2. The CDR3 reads CASSRGGRGDTTQYF. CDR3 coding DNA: TGTGCCAGCAGCCGGGGGGGCAGAGGCGATACTACGCAGTATTTT.